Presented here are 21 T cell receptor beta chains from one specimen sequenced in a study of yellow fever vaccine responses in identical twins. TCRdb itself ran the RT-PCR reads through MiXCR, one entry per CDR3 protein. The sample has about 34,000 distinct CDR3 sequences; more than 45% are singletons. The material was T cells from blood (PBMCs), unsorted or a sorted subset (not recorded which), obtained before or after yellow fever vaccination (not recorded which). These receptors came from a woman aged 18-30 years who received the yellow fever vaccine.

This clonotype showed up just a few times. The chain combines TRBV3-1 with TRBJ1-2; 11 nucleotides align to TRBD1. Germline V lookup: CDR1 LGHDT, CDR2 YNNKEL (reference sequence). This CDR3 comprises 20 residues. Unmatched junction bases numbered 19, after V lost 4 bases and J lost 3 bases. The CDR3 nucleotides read TGTGCCAGCAGCCCGACTTTCACTCCTGGACAGGGGGCGCGGTACTATGGCTACACCTTC. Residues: CASSPTFTPGQGARYYGYTF.

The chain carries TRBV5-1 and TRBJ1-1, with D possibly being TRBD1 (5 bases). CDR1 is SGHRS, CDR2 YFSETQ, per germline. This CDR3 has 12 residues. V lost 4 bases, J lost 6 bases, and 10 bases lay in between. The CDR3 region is CASSGGASEAFF. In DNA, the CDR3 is TGCGCCAGCAGCGGAGGGGCCTCTGAAGCTTTCTTT.

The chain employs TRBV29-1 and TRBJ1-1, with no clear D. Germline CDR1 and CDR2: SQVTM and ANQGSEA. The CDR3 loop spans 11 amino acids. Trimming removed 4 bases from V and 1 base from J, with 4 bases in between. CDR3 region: CSVAWNTEAFF. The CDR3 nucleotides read TGCAGCGTTGCTTGGAACACTGAAGCTTTCTTT.

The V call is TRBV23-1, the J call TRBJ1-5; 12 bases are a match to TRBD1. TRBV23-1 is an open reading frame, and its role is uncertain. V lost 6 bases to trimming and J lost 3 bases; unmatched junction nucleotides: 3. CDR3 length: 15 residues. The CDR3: CASRGQGAHNQPQHF. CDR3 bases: TGCGCCAGCAGGGGACAGGGGGCACACAATCAGCCCCAGCATTTT.

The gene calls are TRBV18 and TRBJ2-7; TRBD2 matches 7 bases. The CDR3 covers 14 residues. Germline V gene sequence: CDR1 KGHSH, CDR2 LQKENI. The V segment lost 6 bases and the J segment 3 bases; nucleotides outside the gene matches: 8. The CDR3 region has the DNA TGTGCCAGCTCTACTGGGGAGGGTAACTACGAGCAGTACGTC. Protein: CASSTGEGNYEQYV.

The CDR3 region is CASSLRTINEQFF. CDR3 coding DNA: TGTGCCAGCAGCTTAAGGACAATAAATGAGCAGTTCTTC. V usage is TRBV11-1 and J usage is TRBJ2-1, with D possibly matching TRBD1 (5 bases). This CDR3 region has 13 residues. Deletions cut 2 bases from V and 7 bases from J, with 9 bases between. Germline CDR1 is SGHAT and CDR2 is FQDESV (reference sequence).

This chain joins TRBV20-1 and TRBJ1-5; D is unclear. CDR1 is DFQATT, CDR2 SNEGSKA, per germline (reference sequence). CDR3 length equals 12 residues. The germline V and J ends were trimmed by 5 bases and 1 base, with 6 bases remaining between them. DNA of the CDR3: TGCAGTGCTTCATCAAGCAATCAGCCCCAGCATTTT. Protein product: CSASSSNQPQHF.

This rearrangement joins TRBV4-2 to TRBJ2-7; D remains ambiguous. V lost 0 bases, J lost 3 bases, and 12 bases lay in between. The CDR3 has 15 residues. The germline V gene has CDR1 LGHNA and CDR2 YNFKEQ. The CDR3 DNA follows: TGTGCCAGCAGCCAAGACAGGACGGGCGACTACGAGCAGTACGTC. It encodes CASSQDRTGDYEQYV.

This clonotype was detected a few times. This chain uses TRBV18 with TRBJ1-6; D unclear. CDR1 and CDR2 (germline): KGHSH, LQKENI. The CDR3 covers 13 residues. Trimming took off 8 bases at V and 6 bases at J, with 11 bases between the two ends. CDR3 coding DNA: TGTGCCAGCACCGCGACGGGTAATTCACCCCTCCACTTT. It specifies CASTATGNSPLHF.

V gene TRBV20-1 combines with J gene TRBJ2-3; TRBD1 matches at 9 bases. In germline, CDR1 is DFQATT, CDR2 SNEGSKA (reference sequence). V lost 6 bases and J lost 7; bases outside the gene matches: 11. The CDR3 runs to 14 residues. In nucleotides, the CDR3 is TGCAGTGCCGCTACAGGGGGCCATACGTATACGCAGTATTTT. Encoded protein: CSAATGGHTYTQYF.

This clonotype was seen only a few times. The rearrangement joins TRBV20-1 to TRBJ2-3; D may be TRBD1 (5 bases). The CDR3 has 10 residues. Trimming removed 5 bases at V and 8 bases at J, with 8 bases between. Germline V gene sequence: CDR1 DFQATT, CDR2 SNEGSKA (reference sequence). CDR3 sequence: CSAGALTQYF. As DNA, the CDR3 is TGCAGTGCTGGGGCTCTTACGCAGTATTTT.

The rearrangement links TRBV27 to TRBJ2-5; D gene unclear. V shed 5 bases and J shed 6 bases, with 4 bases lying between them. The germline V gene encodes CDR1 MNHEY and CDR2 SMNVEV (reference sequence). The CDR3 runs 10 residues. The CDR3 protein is CASSDKTQYF. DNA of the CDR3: TGTGCCAGCAGTGATAAGACCCAGTACTTC.

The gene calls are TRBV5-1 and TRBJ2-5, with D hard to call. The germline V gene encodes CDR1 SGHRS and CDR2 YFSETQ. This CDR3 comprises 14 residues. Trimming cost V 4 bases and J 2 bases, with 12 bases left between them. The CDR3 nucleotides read TGCGCCAGCAGCCCGGAAACCGTACAAGAGACCCAGTACTTC. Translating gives CASSPETVQETQYF.

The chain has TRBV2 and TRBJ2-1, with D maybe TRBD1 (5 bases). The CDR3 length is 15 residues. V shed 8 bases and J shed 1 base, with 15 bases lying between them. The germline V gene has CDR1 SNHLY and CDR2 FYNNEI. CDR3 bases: TGTGCCAGCCCCTCCAGGGTAGTTTCCTACAATGAGCAGTTCTTC. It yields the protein CASPSRVVSYNEQFF.

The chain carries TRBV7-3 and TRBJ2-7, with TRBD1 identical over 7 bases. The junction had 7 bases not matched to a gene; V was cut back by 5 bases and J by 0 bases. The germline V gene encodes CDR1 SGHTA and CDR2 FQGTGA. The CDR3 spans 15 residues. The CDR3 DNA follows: TGTGCCAGCAGCGAGAGCAGGGGGAGCTCCTACGAGCAGTACTTC. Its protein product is CASSESRGSSYEQYF. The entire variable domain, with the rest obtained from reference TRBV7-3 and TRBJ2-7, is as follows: GAGVSQTPSNKVTEKGKYVELRCDPISGHTALYWYRQSLGQGPEFLIYFQGTGAADDSGLPNDRFFAVRPEGSVSTLKIQRTERGDSAVYLCASSESRGSSYEQYFGPGTRLTVT.

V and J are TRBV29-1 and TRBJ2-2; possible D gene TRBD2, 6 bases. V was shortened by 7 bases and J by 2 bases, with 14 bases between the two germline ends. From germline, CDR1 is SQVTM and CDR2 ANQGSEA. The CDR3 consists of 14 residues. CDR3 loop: CSGKRADNTGELFF. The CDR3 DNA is TGCAGCGGCAAGCGGGCCGATAACACCGGGGAGCTGTTTTTT.

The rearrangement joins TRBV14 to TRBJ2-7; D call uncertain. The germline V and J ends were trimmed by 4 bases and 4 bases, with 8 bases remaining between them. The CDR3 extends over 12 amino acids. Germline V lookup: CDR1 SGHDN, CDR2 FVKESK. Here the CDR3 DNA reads TGTGCCAGCAGCCCCCAGGAATACGAGCAGTACGTC. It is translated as CASSPQEYEQYV.

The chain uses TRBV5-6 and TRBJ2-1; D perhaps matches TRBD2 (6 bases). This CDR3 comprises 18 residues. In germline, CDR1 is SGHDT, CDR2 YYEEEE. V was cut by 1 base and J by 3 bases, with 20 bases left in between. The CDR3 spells CASSLWGGVDYHYNEQFF. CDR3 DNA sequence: TGTGCCAGCAGCTTGTGGGGAGGTGTGGACTACCACTACAATGAGCAGTTCTTC.

The CDR3, as DNA: TGCAGTGCTCGGAGCGGGTACCAAGAGACCCAGTACTTC. The encoded protein is CSARSGYQETQYF. The chain joins TRBV20-1 to TRBJ2-5; perhaps TRBD2 as D (6 bases). With 5 bases removed from V and 0 bases from J, the gap between germline ends came to 10 bases. CDR3 length: 13 amino acids. Germline assignment: CDR1 DFQATT and CDR2 SNEGSKA (reference sequence).

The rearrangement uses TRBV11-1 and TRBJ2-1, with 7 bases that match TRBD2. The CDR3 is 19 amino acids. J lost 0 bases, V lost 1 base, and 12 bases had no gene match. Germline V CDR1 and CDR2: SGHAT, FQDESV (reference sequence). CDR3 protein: CASSLVLLQRGISYNEQFF. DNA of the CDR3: TGTGCCAGCAGCTTAGTTCTGTTACAGCGGGGCATCTCCTACAATGAGCAGTTCTTC.

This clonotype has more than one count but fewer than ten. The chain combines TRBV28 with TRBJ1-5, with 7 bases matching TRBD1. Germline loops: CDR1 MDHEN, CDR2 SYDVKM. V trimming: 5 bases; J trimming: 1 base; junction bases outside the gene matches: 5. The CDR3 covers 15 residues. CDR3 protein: CASSPPGGSNQPQHF. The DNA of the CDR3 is TGTGCCAGCAGTCCCCCAGGGGGAAGCAATCAGCCCCAGCATTTT.